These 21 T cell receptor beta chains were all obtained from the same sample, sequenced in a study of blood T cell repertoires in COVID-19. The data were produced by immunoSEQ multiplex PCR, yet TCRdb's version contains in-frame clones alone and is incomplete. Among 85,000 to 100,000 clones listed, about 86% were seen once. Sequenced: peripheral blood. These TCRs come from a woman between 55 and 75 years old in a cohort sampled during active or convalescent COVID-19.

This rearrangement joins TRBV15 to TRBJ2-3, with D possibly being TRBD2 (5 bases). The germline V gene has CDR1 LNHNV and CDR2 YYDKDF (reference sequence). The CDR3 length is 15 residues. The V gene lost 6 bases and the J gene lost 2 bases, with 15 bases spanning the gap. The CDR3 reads CATRSLRAATDTQYF. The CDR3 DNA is TGTGCCACCAGGTCCCTGCGGGCAGCCACAGATACGCAGTATTTT.

DNA for the CDR3: TGTGCCAGCAGTGTATCAGCGGGGCTCAATGAGCAGTTCTTC. The encoded protein is CASSVSAGLNEQFF. The V and J genes are TRBV2 and TRBJ2-1; 7 bases are shared with TRBD2. This CDR3 has 14 residues. The germline CDR1 and CDR2 sequences are SNHLY and FYNNEI. V was pared by 4 bases and J by 6 bases, with 6 bases of the junction left unmatched.

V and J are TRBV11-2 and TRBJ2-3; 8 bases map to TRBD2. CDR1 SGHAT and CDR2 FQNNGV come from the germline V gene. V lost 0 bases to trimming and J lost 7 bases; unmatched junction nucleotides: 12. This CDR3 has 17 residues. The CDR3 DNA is TGTGCCAGCAGCTTAGAAGGAGCGGGGGACTACTTGAATACGCAGTATTTT. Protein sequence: CASSLEGAGDYLNTQYF.

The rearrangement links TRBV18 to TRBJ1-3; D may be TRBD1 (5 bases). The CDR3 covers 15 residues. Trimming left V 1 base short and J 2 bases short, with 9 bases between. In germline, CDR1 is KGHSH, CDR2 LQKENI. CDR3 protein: CASSPRTGPGNTIYF. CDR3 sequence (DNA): TGTGCCAGCTCACCACGTACAGGCCCTGGAAACACCATATATTTT. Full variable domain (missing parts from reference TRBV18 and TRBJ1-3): NAGVMQNPRHLVRRRGQEARLRCSPMKGHSHVYWYRQLPEEGLKFMVYLQKENIIDESGMPKERFSAEFPKEGPSILRIQQVVRGDSAAYFCASSPRTGPGNTIYFGEGSWLTVV.

The CDR3 is CASSSVPGQPNTEAFF. CDR3 in DNA: TGCGCCAGCAGCTCCGTACCGGGACAGCCAAACACTGAAGCTTTCTTT. The V call is TRBV5-1, the J call TRBJ1-1; 7 bases fit TRBD1. Germline V gives CDR1 SGHRS, CDR2 YFSETQ. CDR3 size: 16 residues. The V gene end was trimmed by 3 bases and the J gene end by 2 bases; junction bases not matched to a gene: 10.

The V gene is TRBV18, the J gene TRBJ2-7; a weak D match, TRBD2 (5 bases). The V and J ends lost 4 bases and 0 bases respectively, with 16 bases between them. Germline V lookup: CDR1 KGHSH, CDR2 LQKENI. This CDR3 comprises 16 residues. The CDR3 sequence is CASSLSRAGSSYEQYF. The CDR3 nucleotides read TGTGCCAGCTCACTCTCTAGGGCGGGTAGCTCCTACGAGCAGTACTTC.

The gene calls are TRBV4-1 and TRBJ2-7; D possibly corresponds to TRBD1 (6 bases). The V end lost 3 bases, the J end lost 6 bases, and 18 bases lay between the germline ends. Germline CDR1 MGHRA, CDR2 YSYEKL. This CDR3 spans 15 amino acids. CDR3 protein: CASSQAMQGSGEQYF. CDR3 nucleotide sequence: TGCGCCAGCAGCCAGGCGATGCAGGGGTCCGGCGAGCAGTACTTC.

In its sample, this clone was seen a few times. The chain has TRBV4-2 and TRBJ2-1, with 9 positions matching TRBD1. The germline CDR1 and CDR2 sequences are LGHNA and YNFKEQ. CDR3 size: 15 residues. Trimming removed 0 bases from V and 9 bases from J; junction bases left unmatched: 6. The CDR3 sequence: CASSQEGDRAGEQFF. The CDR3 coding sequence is TGTGCCAGCAGCCAAGAGGGGGACAGGGCGGGTGAGCAGTTCTTC.

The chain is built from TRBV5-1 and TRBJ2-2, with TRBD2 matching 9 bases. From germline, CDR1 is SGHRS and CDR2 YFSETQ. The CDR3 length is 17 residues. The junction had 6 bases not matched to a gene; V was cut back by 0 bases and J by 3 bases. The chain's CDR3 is CASSLEARGGDTGELFF. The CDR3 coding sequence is TGCGCCAGCAGCTTGGAGGCGCGGGGGGGCGACACCGGGGAGCTGTTTTTT.

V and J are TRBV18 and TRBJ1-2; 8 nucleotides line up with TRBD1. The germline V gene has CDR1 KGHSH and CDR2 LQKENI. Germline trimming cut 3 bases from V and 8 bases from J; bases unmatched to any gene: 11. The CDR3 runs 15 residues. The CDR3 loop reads CASSPNRQGMRGYTF. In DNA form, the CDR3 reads TGTGCCAGCTCACCCAACCGACAGGGGATGAGAGGCTACACCTTC.

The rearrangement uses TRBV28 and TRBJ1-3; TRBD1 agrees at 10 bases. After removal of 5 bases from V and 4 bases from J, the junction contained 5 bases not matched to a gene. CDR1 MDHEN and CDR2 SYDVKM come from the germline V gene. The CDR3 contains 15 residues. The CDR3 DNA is TGTGCCAGCAGTCGGACAGGGGGTTACGGAAACACCATATATTTT. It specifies CASSRTGGYGNTIYF.

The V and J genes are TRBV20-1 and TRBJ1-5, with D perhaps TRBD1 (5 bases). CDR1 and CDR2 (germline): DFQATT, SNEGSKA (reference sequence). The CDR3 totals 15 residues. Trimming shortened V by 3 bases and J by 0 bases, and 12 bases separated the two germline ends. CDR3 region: CSASVARDSNQPQHF. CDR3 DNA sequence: TGCAGTGCTAGTGTTGCCAGGGATAGCAATCAGCCCCAGCATTTT.

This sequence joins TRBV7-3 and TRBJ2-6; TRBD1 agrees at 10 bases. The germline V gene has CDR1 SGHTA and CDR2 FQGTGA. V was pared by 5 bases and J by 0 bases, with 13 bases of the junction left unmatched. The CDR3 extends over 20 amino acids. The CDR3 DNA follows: TGTGCCAGCAGCCAACTATCGACAGGGGGCTCCTCCTCTGGGGCCAACGTCCTGACTTTC. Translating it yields CASSQLSTGGSSSGANVLTF.

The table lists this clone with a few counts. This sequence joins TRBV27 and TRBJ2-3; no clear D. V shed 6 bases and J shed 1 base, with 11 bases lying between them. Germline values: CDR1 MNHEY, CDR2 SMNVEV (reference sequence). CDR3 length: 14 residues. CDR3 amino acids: CASSRAYGTDTQYF. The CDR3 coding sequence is TGTGCCAGCAGCAGAGCGTATGGCACAGATACGCAGTATTTT.

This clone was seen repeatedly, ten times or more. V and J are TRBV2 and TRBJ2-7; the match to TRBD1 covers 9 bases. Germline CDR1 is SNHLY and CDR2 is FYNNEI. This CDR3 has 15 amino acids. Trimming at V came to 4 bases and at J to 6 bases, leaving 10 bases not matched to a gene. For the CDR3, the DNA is TGTGCCAGCAGTGCCGGGACAGGGCTTGGTTCCGAGCAGTACTTC. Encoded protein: CASSAGTGLGSEQYF.

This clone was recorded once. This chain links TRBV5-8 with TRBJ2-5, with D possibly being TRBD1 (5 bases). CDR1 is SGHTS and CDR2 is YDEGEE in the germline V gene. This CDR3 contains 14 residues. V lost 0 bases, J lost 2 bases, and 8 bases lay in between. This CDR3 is CASSLVPGQETQYF. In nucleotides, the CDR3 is TGTGCCAGCAGCTTGGTACCAGGGCAAGAGACCCAGTACTTC.

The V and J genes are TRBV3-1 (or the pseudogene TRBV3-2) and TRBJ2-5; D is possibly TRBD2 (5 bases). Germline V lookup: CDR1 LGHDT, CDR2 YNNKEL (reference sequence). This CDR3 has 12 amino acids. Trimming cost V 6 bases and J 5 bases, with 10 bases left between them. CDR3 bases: TGTGCCAGCAGGGCCCCGGGGGAGACCCAGTACTTC. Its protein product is CASRAPGETQYF.

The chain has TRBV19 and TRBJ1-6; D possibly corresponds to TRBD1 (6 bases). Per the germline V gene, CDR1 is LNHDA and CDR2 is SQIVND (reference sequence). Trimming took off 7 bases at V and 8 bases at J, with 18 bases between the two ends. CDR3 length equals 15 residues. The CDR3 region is CASKASTGRDSPLHF. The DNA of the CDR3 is TGTGCCAGTAAGGCCTCCACAGGGAGGGATTCACCCCTCCACTTT.

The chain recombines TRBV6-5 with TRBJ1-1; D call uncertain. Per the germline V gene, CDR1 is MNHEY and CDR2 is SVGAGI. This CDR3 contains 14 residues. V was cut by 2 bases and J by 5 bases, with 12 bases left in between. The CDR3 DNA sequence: TGTGCCAGCAGTTACGCGGACTTCGGGACTGAAGCTTTCTTT. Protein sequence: CASSYADFGTEAFF.

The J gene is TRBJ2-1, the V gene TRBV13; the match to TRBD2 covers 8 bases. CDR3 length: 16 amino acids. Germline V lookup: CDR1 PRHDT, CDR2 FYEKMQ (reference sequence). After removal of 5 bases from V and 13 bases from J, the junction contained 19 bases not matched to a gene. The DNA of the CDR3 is TGTGCCAGCAGCACTTCGGGACTAGGGCAAGGGATGAACCAGTTCTTC. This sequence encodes CASSTSGLGQGMNQFF.

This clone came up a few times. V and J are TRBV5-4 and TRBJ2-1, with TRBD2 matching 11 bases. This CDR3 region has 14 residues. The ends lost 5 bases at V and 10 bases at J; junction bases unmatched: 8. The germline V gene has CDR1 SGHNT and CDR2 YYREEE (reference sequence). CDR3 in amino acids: CASSSTSGTAEQFF. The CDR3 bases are TGTGCCAGCAGTTCGACTAGCGGGACTGCGGAGCAGTTCTTC.